The 15 T cell receptor beta chains given below trace back to one sample, sequenced in a study of blood T cell repertoires in COVID-19. Measured with immunoSEQ multiplex PCR; TCRdb has only the in-frame clones, and not every one. The data contain about 150,000 clones, around 85% of them seen just once; the ten biggest clones take up roughly 3.3%. Sequencing was done on a sample of peripheral blood. Every receptor here comes from a man in his 70s with acute or convalescent COVID-19.

The rearrangement links TRBV24-1 to TRBJ2-3, with TRBD1 as a possible D gene (6 bases). Germline V gene sequence: CDR1 KGHDR, CDR2 SFDVKD. The CDR3 is 11 residues long. Trimming removed 10 bases from V and 5 bases from J, with 9 bases in between. The CDR3 spells CATARGDTQYF. The CDR3 DNA sequence: TGTGCCACGGCCAGGGGAGATACGCAGTATTTT.

This chain connects TRBV3-1 (or the pseudogene TRBV3-2) to TRBJ2-4, with TRBD2 identical over 11 bases. CDR1 is LGHDT and CDR2 is YNNKEL in the germline V gene (reference sequence). CDR3 length: 17 amino acids. Germline trimming cut 0 bases from V and 4 bases from J; bases unmatched to any gene: 5. CDR3 bases: TGTGCCAGCAGCCAAGATAGCGGGAGGGCCCAAAAAAACATTCAGTACTTC. This codes for CASSQDSGRAQKNIQYF.

In its sample, this clone was seen many times. The V call is TRBV19, the J call TRBJ2-7; no clear D. The CDR3 runs to 12 residues. Germline V gives CDR1 LNHDA, CDR2 SQIVND (reference sequence). V lost 3 bases, J lost 7 bases, and 10 bases lay in between. CDR3 sequence: CASSIPSGEQYF. The CDR3 DNA reads TGTGCCAGTAGTATTCCGTCCGGGGAGCAGTACTTC.

This clone has a single count. The rearrangement links TRBV6-5 to TRBJ2-3; TRBD2 might be the D (6 bases). V lost 0 bases and J lost 2, with 9 bases in between. Germline CDR1 and CDR2: MNHEY and SVGAGI. The CDR3 totals 15 residues. In nucleotides, the CDR3 is TGTGCCAGCAGTTACTCTAGCGGAAACACAGATACGCAGTATTTT. It translates to CASSYSSGNTDTQYF.

V is TRBV19 and J is TRBJ2-1; 15 nucleotides line up with TRBD2. V trimming: 4 bases; J trimming: 4 bases; junction bases outside the gene matches: 5. This CDR3 region has 17 residues. Germline loops: CDR1 LNHDA, CDR2 SQIVND (reference sequence). The CDR3 nucleotides read TGTGCCAGTAGTACGGGACTAGCGGGAGGACTATACAATGAGCAGTTCTTC. Translation: CASSTGLAGGLYNEQFF. The whole variable domain, filled in from reference TRBV19 and TRBJ2-1, reads DGGITQSPKYLFRKEGQNVTLSCEQNLNHDAMYWYRQDPGQGLRLIYYSQIVNDFQKGDIAEGYSVSREKKESFPLTVTSAQKNPTAFYLCASSTGLAGGLYNEQFFGPGTRLTVL.

This chain joins TRBV5-1 and TRBJ2-7; TRBD1 agrees at 9 bases. With 0 bases clipped from V and 4 bases from J, the junction kept 8 bases outside the gene matches. CDR1 and CDR2 (germline): SGHRS, YFSETQ. This CDR3 is built from 16 residues. The CDR3 DNA sequence: TGCGCCAGCAGCTTGGTGGGGACAGGGCCCGATTACGAGCAGTACTTC. Amino acid sequence: CASSLVGTGPDYEQYF.

The CDR3, as DNA: TGTGCCAGCAGGGGACAGCTTTCCTACGAGCAGTACTTC. It encodes CASRGQLSYEQYF. The gene calls are TRBV3-1 (or the pseudogene TRBV3-2) and TRBJ2-7; 7 nucleotides align to TRBD1. The V gene's germline CDR1 is LGHDT and CDR2 YNNKEL (reference sequence). J lost 1 base, V lost 6 bases, and 3 bases had no gene match. This CDR3 spans 13 amino acids.

This clone has a single count. This sequence joins TRBV19 and TRBJ1-6, with D perhaps TRBD1 (6 bases). The CDR3 has 13 amino acids. CDR1 and CDR2 from the germline V gene are LNHDA and SQIVND (reference sequence). The V end lost 7 bases, the J end lost 6 bases, and 10 bases lay between the germline ends. The CDR3 nucleotides read TGTGCCAGTACCAGGACAGCTAATTCACCCCTCCACTTT. This encodes CASTRTANSPLHF.

The rearrangement links TRBV2 to TRBJ2-7; 13 bases are shared with TRBD2. This CDR3 spans 14 amino acids. The ends lost 6 bases at V and 3 bases at J; junction bases unmatched: 2. Germline CDR1 and CDR2: SNHLY and FYNNEI. The CDR3 reads CASRGLAGLYEQYF. The CDR3 region has the DNA TGTGCCAGCAGGGGACTAGCGGGACTCTACGAGCAGTACTTC.

The DNA for the CDR3 is TGTGCCAGTAGTATACGACAGAACACTGAAGCTTTCTTT. The encoded protein is CASSIRQNTEAFF. The V and J genes are TRBV19 and TRBJ1-1; D call uncertain. The CDR3 is 13 residues long. Germline-derived CDR1 and CDR2 are LNHDA and SQIVND (reference sequence). V gave up 2 bases and J gave up 1 base, with 5 bases separating them.

The chain combines TRBV28 with TRBJ1-6, with 10 bases that match TRBD1. Germline loops: CDR1 MDHEN, CDR2 SYDVKM. J was trimmed by 9 bases and V by 3 bases; bases with no gene match: 2. The CDR3 sequence is 14 residues long. The CDR3 loop reads CASSFRDRGSPLHF. CDR3 coding DNA: TGTGCCAGCAGTTTTCGGGACAGGGGTTCACCCCTCCACTTT. The full variable domain, its missing parts supplied by reference TRBV28 and TRBJ1-6, is DVKVTQSSRYLVKRTGEKVFLECVQDMDHENMFWYRQDPGLGLRLIYFSYDVKMKEKGDIPEGYSVSREKKERFSLILESASTNQTSMYLCASSFRDRGSPLHFGNGTRLTVT.

This clone was detected only a few times. The genes are TRBV9 and TRBJ1-1, with 8 bases fitting TRBD1. The CDR3 runs to 16 residues. Germline V gene lookup returns CDR1 SGDLS and CDR2 YYNGEE. The ends lost 4 bases at V and 6 bases at J; junction bases unmatched: 14. This chain's CDR3 is CASSPRTGLGGAEAFF. Here the CDR3 DNA reads TGTGCCAGCAGCCCTCGGACAGGGCTTGGTGGGGCTGAAGCTTTCTTT.

This clone appeared once. This chain connects TRBV4-3 to TRBJ2-3; the D is unclear. V shed 0 bases and J shed 7 bases, with 20 bases lying between them. The CDR3 has 17 residues. Germline CDR1 reads LGHNA; CDR2 reads YSLEER. In DNA form, the CDR3 reads TGCGCCAGCAGCCAAGAAGGTGGAACTAACCCTCTAAATACGCAGTATTTT. Protein sequence: CASSQEGGTNPLNTQYF.

This clone was detected only a few times. The chain has TRBV5-3 and TRBJ2-7, with a tentative D call TRBD2 (5 bases). TRBV5-3 falls under the ORF class, with uncertain function. V was shortened by 0 bases and J by 9 bases, with 10 bases between the two germline ends. CDR3 length equals 12 residues. CDR3 protein: CARSLDGSGQYF. The CDR3 coding sequence is TGTGCCAGAAGCTTGGATGGCAGCGGGCAGTACTTC.

V is TRBV14 and J is TRBJ2-2; TRBD2 is a possible D gene (5 bases). From germline, CDR1 is SGHDN and CDR2 FVKESK. The CDR3 sequence is 16 residues long. V lost 0 bases to trimming and J lost 1 base, with 9 bases between them. The CDR3 protein is CASSQELAGNTGELFF. In nucleotides, the CDR3 is TGTGCCAGCAGCCAAGAGCTGGCGGGGAACACCGGGGAGCTGTTTTTT.